Shown below are 14 T cell receptor beta chains from a single sample sequenced in a study of blood T cell repertoires in COVID-19. Method: immunoSEQ multiplex PCR; TCRdb's copy keeps in-frame clones and lacks some. The sample holds some 360,000 clones, about nine tenths seen once. The sample comprised PBMCs or T cells enriched from blood (not recorded which). The receptors stem from a woman under 40 who had been exposed to COVID-19.

This rearrangement joins TRBV29-1 to TRBJ1-2; D might be TRBD1 (6 bases). CDR1 SQVTM and CDR2 ANQGSEA come from the germline V gene. Trimming stripped 5 bases from V and 2 bases from J, with 9 bases between. The CDR3 extends over 12 amino acids. This chain's CDR3 is CSVLGGNYGYTF. As DNA, the CDR3 is TGCAGCGTTCTTGGGGGCAACTATGGCTACACCTTC.

V is TRBV5-4 and J is TRBJ2-7; the match to TRBD2 covers 10 bases. V was pared by 2 bases and J by 5 bases, with 4 bases of the junction left unmatched. In germline, CDR1 is SGHNT, CDR2 YYREEE (reference sequence). This CDR3 spans 14 amino acids. For the CDR3, the DNA is TGTGCCAGCAGCTTTAGCGGGAGGTTCGACGAGCAGTACTTC. Translating it yields CASSFSGRFDEQYF. Drawing the rest from reference TRBV5-4 and TRBJ2-7, the complete variable domain is ETGVTQSPTHLIKTRGQQVTLRCSSQSGHNTVSWYQQALGQGPQFIFQYYREEENGRGNFPPRFSGLQFPNYSSELNVNALELDDSALYLCASSFSGRFDEQYFGPGTRLTVT.

The chain combines TRBV2 with TRBJ2-2; D perhaps matches TRBD1 (6 bases). The V and J ends lost 1 base and 0 bases respectively, with 12 bases between them. The CDR3 is 17 residues long. Germline CDR1 is SNHLY and CDR2 is FYNNEI. The CDR3 reads CASSEGYRAPNTGELFF. The DNA for the CDR3 is TGTGCCAGCAGTGAAGGGTACAGGGCCCCGAACACCGGGGAGCTGTTTTTT.

Notes on this clone: Within the sample, other DNA sequences also encode this same CDR3. The V and J genes are TRBV9 and TRBJ1-1; 7 nucleotides align to TRBD1. Germline CDR1 SGDLS, CDR2 YYNGEE. This CDR3 region has 15 residues. Germline trimming cut 0 bases from V and 3 bases from J; bases unmatched to any gene: 5. CDR3 sequence reads: CASSVVGTGDTEAFF. CDR3 bases: TGTGCCAGCAGCGTAGTTGGAACAGGGGACACTGAAGCTTTCTTT.

This clone was observed a single time. This chain uses TRBV19 with TRBJ2-1; 8 positions match TRBD2. V shed 6 bases, J shed 3 bases, and the junction held 10 bases outside the gene matches. There are 16 residues in the CDR3. Germline CDR1 LNHDA, CDR2 SQIVND (reference sequence). The CDR3 bases are TGTGCCAGTAGAAAGAATAGCGGGGACAACTACAATGAGCAGTTCTTC. This codes for CASRKNSGDNYNEQFF.

The V and J genes are TRBV2 and TRBJ2-1, with 9 bases matching TRBD1. V was pared by 6 bases and J by 4 bases, with 4 bases of the junction left unmatched. The germline CDR1 and CDR2 sequences are SNHLY and FYNNEI. CDR3 size: 14 residues. This chain's CDR3 is CASSDRGGYNEQFF. CDR3 bases: TGTGCCAGCAGCGACAGGGGGGGGTACAATGAGCAGTTCTTC.

This chain joins TRBV27 and TRBJ2-7; 8 positions agree with TRBD1. V lost 4 bases and J lost 2; bases outside the gene matches: 10. This CDR3 contains 16 residues. CDR1 is MNHEY and CDR2 is SMNVEV in the germline V gene (reference sequence). Here the CDR3 reads CASSSQSTGVAYEQYF. CDR3 in DNA: TGTGCCAGCAGTTCCCAGTCGACAGGGGTGGCCTACGAGCAGTACTTC.

The chain has TRBV30 and TRBJ1-1; 8 positions agree with TRBD1. J was trimmed by 4 bases and V by 2 bases; bases with no gene match: 12. CDR1 is GTSNPN, CDR2 SVGIG, per germline (reference sequence). The length of the CDR3 is 16 residues. The CDR3 nucleotides are TGTGCCTGGAGTTTTCCGACAGGGGAAGGAGGCACTGAAGCTTTCTTT. It yields the protein CAWSFPTGEGGTEAFF.

The CDR3 here is CASSRPGLEYEQYF. CDR3 nucleotide sequence: TGTGCCAGCAGTAGGCCGGGACTAGAATACGAGCAGTACTTC. This chain uses TRBV27 with TRBJ2-7; 8 positions agree with TRBD2. With V trimmed by 5 bases and J by 4 bases, 7 bases remained unmatched. The CDR3 sequence is 14 residues long. The germline V gene encodes CDR1 MNHEY and CDR2 SMNVEV (reference sequence).

V is TRBV5-1 and J is TRBJ2-1; 12 positions match TRBD2. From germline, CDR1 is SGHRS and CDR2 YFSETQ. The CDR3 loop spans 15 amino acids. Trimming at V came to 3 bases and at J to 7 bases, leaving 5 bases not matched to a gene. The CDR3 sequence: CASSYSSGRVNEQFF. For the CDR3, the DNA is TGCGCCAGCAGCTATTCTAGCGGGAGGGTGAATGAGCAGTTCTTC.

The CDR3: CASRGGQGAQQPQHF. As DNA, the CDR3 is TGCGCCAGCAGGGGGGGACAGGGCGCTCAACAGCCCCAGCATTTT. This rearrangement joins TRBV10-2 to TRBJ1-5; TRBD1 matches at 9 bases. CDR1 and CDR2 from the germline V gene are WSHSY and SAAADI. Trimming cost V 6 bases and J 7 bases; bases outside gene matches: 10. The CDR3 covers 15 residues.

The chain uses TRBV11-1 and TRBJ2-3; the D gene is possibly TRBD2 (5 bases). Trimming took off 0 bases at V and 6 bases at J, with 10 bases between the two ends. The CDR3 length is 14 residues. The germline V gene has CDR1 SGHAT and CDR2 FQDESV (reference sequence). CDR3 amino acids: CASSLAAGRDTQYF. The CDR3 nucleotides are TGTGCCAGCAGCTTAGCGGCGGGTAGGGATACGCAGTATTTT. Full variable domain (remainder filled in from reference TRBV11-1 and TRBJ2-3): EAEVAQSPRYKITEKSQAVAFWCDPISGHATLYWYRQILGQGPELLVQFQDESVVDDSQLPKDRFSAERLKGVDSTLKIQPAELGDSAMYLCASSLAAGRDTQYFGPGTRLTVL.

This clone was counted once. The chain uses TRBV28 and TRBJ2-7; weak D call: TRBD1 (6 bases). Deletions cut 7 bases from V and 1 base from J, with 11 bases between. Germline CDR1 is MDHEN and CDR2 is SYDVKM. The CDR3 spans 13 residues. The CDR3 protein is CASTYRVSYEQYF. The CDR3 DNA reads TGTGCCAGCACTTACAGGGTGTCCTACGAGCAGTACTTC.

The gene calls are TRBV30 and TRBJ2-4; D is uncertain. The CDR3 loop spans 17 amino acids. CDR1 GTSNPN and CDR2 SVGIG come from the germline V gene (reference sequence). Trimming pared 1 base from V and 0 bases from J, leaving 16 bases between. The CDR3 DNA sequence: TGTGCCTGGAGTGGAGGTTCGGCGTCGGGAGCCAAAAACATTCAGTACTTC. It is translated as CAWSGGSASGAKNIQYF.